This TCR beta chain is drawn from a study of control samples from healthy donors and cancer patients. Profiled with immunoSEQ multiplex PCR; TCRdb holds only in-frame clones, not every one. The sample lists about 120,000 clones, around 89% occurring once. The CDR3 loop spans 15 amino acids. Looked up from germline, CDR1 is MDHEN and CDR2 is SYDVKM. After removal of 1 base from V and 6 bases from J, the junction contained 5 bases not matched to a gene. The material sequenced was blood. The sequence derives from a man aged 40-49 years in good health. The gene calls are TRBV28 and TRBJ1-5, with 8 bases fitting TRBD1. The CDR3 DNA sequence: TGTGCCAGCAGTTTATACGGACAGGGTAGTCAGCCCCAGCATTTT. It translates to CASSLYGQGSQPQHF.